The present TCR beta chain was sequenced within a study of T cell repertoires in cytomegalovirus infection. General observations from the study: The response measured ex vivo was dominated by TCR beta clonotypes (HLA-C-restricted and CMV-specific).

Regarding this clonotype: Its antigen is not known.

Trimming cost V 0 bases and J 0 bases, with 15 bases left between them. The CDR3 spans 17 residues. Germline CDR1 is DFQATT and CDR2 is SNEGSKA (reference sequence). TCRdb recomputed calls from the reads with MiXCR, one row per CDR3 protein. The sample records about 890,000 distinct CDR3 sequences, around 29% being singletons. The clonotype was recovered from a human donor in good health (CMV status not recorded). Some clones in this sample may be carry-over from other donors' samples. The chain couples TRBV20-1 to TRBJ1-5; D uncertain. The sample here was cultured CD8+ T cells from PBMCs, taken from culture after CMV antigen stimulation. CDR3 nucleotide sequence: TGCAGTGCTAGAGATCCGACGGGGATACTTAGCAATCAGCCCCAGCATTTT. Translated: CSARDPTGILSNQPQHF.